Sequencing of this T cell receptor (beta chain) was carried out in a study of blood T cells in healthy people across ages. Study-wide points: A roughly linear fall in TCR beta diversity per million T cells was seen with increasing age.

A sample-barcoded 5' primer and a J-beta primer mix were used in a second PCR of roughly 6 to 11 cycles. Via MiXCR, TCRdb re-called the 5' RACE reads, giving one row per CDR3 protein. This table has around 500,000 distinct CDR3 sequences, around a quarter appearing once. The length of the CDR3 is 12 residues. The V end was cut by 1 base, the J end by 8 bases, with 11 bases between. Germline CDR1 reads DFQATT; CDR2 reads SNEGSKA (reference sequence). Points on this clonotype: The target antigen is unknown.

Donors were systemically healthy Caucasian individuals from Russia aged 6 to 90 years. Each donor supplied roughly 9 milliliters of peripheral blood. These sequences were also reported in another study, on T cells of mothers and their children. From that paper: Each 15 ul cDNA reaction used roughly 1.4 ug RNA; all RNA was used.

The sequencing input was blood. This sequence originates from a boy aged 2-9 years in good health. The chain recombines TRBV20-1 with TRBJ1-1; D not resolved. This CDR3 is CSARVKGIEAFF. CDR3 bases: TGCAGTGCTAGAGTAAAGGGAATCGAAGCTTTCTTT.